This T cell receptor beta chain was documented in a study of cytomegalovirus exposure and HLA in healthy donors. Looked up from germline, CDR1 is SNHLY and CDR2 is FYNNEI. V was shortened by 3 bases and J by 5 bases, with 10 bases between the two germline ends. This CDR3 is built from 13 residues. On this clone itself: The antigen is unknown.

Overall study findings and caveats: The authors confirmed in vitro that a few CMV-associated chains were specific for CMV antigens. Researchers catalogued some 160 TCR beta chains as cytomegalovirus-associated. Subsequent analysis found a tendency for first-cohort TCR clusters to co-occur within the 110 or so validation repertoires. Most TCR sequences were rare, but some public TCRs occurred in many donors.

Sequencing used immunoSEQ multiplex PCR; TCRdb keeps in-frame clones, though not all of them. The table records over 70,000 clones, around 95% of them present only once. The sequencing input was PBMCs. The chain links TRBV2 to TRBJ2-5, with D tentatively TRBD2 (5 bases). This sequence originates from a woman between 18 and 29 years old in good health and CMV-seronegative. CDR3 DNA sequence: TGTGCCAGCAGTGAGTGGTCGGGGGAGACCCAGTACTTC. Translating it yields CASSEWSGETQYF. Full variable domain (rest looked up from reference TRBV2 and TRBJ2-5): EPEVTQTPSHQVTQMGQEVILRCVPISNHLYFYWYRQILGQKVEFLVSFYNNEISEKSEIFDDQFSVERPDGSNFTLKIRSTKLEDSAMYFCASSEWSGETQYFGPGTRLLVL.